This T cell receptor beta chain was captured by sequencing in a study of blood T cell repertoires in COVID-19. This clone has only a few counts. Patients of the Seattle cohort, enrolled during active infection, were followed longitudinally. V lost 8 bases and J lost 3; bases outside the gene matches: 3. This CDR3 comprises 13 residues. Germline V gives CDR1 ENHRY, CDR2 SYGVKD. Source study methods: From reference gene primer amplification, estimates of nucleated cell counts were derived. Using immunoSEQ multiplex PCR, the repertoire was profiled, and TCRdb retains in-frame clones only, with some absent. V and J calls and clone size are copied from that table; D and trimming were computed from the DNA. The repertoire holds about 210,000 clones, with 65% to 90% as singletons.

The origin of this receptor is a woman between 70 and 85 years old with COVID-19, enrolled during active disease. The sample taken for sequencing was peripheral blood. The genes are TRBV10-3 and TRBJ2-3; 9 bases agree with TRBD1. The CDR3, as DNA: TGTGCCATCGGGGACAGGGCGACAGATACGCAGTATTTT. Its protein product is CAIGDRATDTQYF.